This is a list of T cell receptor beta chains from one sample in a study of graft-versus-host responses after intestinal transplantation. Sequencing used immunoSEQ multiplex PCR; TCRdb keeps in-frame clones, though not all of them. This table has approximately 100,000 clones, 80% to 95% appearing once. Their target antigens are unknown. The sample was unstimulated CD8+ T cells sorted from spleen or lymph node cells, taken before intestinal transplant. The receptor set was obtained from a human donor who received an intestinal transplant. Each CDR3 is given with its conserved first and last residue. Fields, in order: D gene, V gene, clone size, CDR3 length, J gene, CDR3 DNA, CDR3 protein. The D gene is left open where the match is weak. Rows give clone size only sometimes, using once, few, many, or a class for an expanded clone.

TRBD2	TRBV6-5	-	15	TRBJ2-3	TGTGCCAGCAGTCGCCTAGCGGGGGGCACAGATACGCAGTATTTT	CASSRLAGGTDTQYF
-	TRBV6-5	once	13	TRBJ1-1	TGTGCCAGCAGTGAAACGGGGGCTGGGGAAGCTTTCTTT	CASSETGAGEAFF
TRBD2	TRBV5-6	-	17	TRBJ2-1	TGTGCCAGCAGCCTGCGCCCTAAAAGCGGGAGATACAATGAGCAGTTCTTC	CASSLRPKSGRYNEQFF
-	TRBV27	-	18	TRBJ2-4	TGTGCCAGCAGTTTATCGAGTCAGGGACTCTCTCCCATAGACATTCAGTACTTC	CASSLSSQGLSPIDIQYF
-	TRBV10-1	-	13	TRBJ2-3	TGCGCCAGCAGTGACCCCTCCACAGATACGCAGTATTTT	CASSDPSTDTQYF
-	TRBV11-2	-	14	TRBJ2-3	TGTGCCAGCAGCTTAGGACGTCCCCCAGATACGCAGTATTTT	CASSLGRPPDTQYF
-	TRBV9	-	14	TRBJ2-1	TGTGCCAGCAGCGTAAGGGTAGAAAGTAGTGAGCAGTTCTTC	CASSVRVESSEQFF
-	TRBV4-2	-	12	TRBJ2-1	TGTGCCAGCAGCCAAGTAGTACATGAGCAGTTCTTC	CASSQVVHEQFF
TRBD1	TRBV6-1	few	16	TRBJ1-5	TGTGCCAGCAGTGAATGGACAGGGGGGAGCAATCAGCCCCAGCATTTT	CASSEWTGGSNQPQHF
-	TRBV4-1	-	13	TRBJ2-7	TGCGCCAGCAGCGAACCTGGGGTCCACGAGCAGTACTTC	CASSEPGVHEQYF
TRBD1	TRBV27	-	14	TRBJ2-3	TGTGCCAGCACCACCATGCAGGGGGCAGATACGCAGTATTTT	CASTTMQGADTQYF
TRBD1	TRBV19	-	16	TRBJ2-2	TGTGCCAGTAGTATTCCCGGGGACAGGGGGACCGGGGAGCTGTTTTTT	CASSIPGDRGTGELFF
-	TRBV2	-	11	TRBJ1-2	TGTGCCGGCAACGGGGGACTGGGCTACACCTTC	CAGNGGLGYTF
-	TRBV5-1	-	15	TRBJ2-1	TGCGCCAGCAGTCCGGACATGGGGTATTACAATGAGCAGTTCTTC	CASSPDMGYYNEQFF
-	TRBV2	-	19	TRBJ2-5	TGTGCCAGCGAGGATCCCAAAGCGACAGGTTCCATCCACCAAGAGACCCAGTACTTC	CASEDPKATGSIHQETQYF
-	TRBV4-1	-	15	TRBJ2-7	TGCGCCAGCAGCCAAGAGAGGATTCTACCCTACGAGCAGTACTTC	CASSQERILPYEQYF
-	TRBV7-2	-	17	TRBJ2-2	TGTGCCAGCAGCCTCGGAGGGGCGGGGGCCTACACCGGGGAGCTGTTTTTT	CASSLGGAGAYTGELFF